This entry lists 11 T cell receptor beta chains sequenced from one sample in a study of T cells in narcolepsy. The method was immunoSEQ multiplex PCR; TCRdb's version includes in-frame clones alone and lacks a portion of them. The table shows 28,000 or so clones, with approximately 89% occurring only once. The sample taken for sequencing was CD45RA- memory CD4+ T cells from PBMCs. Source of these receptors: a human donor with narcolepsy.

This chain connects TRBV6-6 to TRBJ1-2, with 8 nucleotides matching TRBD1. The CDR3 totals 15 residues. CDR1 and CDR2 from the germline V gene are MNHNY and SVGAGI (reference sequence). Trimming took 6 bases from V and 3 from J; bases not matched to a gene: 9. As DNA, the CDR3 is TGTGCCAGCAGCGATCGGACAGGGACGGACTATGGCTACACCTTC. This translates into CASSDRTGTDYGYTF.

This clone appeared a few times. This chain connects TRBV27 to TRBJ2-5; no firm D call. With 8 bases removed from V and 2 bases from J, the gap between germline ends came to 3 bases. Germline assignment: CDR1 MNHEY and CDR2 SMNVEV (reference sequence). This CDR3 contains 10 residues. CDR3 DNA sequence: TGTGCCAGCGGTCAAGAGACCCAGTACTTC. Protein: CASGQETQYF.

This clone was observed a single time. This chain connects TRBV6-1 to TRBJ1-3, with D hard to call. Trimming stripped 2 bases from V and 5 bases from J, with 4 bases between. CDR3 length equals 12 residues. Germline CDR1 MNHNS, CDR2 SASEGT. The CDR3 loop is CASSESRNTIYF. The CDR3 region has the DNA TGTGCCAGCAGTGAATCGAGAAACACCATATATTTT.

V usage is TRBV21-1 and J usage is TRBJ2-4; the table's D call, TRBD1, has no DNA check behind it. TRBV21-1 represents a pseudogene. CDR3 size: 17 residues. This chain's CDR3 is CASTDRGLKLAKNIQYF. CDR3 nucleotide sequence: TGTGCCAGCACAGACAGGGGGCTCAAACTAGCCAAAAACATTCAGTACTTC.

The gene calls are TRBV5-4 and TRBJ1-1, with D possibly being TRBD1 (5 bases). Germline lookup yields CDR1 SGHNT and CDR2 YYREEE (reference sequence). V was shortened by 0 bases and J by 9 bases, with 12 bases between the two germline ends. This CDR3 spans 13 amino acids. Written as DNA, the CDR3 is TGTGCCAGCAGCTTGGTTGGCTCAGGGAAAGCTTTCTTT. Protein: CASSLVGSGKAFF.

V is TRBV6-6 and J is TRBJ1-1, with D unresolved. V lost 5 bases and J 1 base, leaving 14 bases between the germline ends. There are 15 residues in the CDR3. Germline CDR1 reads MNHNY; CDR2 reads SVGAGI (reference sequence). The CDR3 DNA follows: TGTGCCAGCAGTGGCCGGACGTCGGGGAACACTGAAGCTTTCTTT. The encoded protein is CASSGRTSGNTEAFF.

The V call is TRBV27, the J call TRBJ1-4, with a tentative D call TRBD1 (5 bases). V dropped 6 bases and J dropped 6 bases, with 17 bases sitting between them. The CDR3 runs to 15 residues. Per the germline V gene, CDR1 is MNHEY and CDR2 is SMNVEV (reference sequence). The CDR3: CASSRLGAGDEKLFF. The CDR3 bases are TGTGCCAGCAGCCGCCTAGGGGCGGGGGATGAAAAACTGTTTTTT.

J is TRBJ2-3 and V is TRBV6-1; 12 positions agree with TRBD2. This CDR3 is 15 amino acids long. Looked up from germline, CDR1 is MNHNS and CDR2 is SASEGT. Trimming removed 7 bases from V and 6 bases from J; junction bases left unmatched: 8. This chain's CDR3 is CASNQLAGGIDTQYF. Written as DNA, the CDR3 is TGTGCCAGCAACCAACTAGCGGGGGGAATTGATACGCAGTATTTT.

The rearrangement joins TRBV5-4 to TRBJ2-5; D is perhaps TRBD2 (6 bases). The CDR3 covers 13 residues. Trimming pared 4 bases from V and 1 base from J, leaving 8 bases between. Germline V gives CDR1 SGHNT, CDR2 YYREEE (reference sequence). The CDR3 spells CASSGTPQETQYF. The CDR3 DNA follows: TGTGCCAGCAGCGGGACTCCCCAAGAGACCCAGTACTTC.

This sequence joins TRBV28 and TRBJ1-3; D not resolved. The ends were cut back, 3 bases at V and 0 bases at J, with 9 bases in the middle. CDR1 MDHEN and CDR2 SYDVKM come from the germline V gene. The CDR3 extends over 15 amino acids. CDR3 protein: CASSLMGGSGNTIYF. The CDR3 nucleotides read TGTGCCAGCAGTTTGATGGGTGGCTCTGGAAACACCATATATTTT. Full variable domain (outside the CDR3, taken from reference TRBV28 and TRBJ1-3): DVKVTQSSRYLVKRTGEKVFLECVQDMDHENMFWYRQDPGLGLRLIYFSYDVKMKEKGDIPEGYSVSREKKERFSLILESASTNQTSMYLCASSLMGGSGNTIYFGEGSWLTVV.

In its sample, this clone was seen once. The CDR3 nucleotides are TGCGCCAGCAGCCCACGGACAGCTACCTCCTATGGCTACACCTTC. As protein: CASSPRTATSYGYTF. This sequence joins TRBV4-1 and TRBJ1-2; a possible D gene is TRBD1 (6 bases). This CDR3 region has 15 residues. Per germline, CDR1 MGHRA and CDR2 YSYEKL. V lost 4 bases, J lost 4 bases, and 16 bases lay in between.